Listed here is a single T cell receptor beta chain. Its antigen remains unknown. These data belong to a study of cytomegalovirus exposure and HLA in healthy donors. The study, taken as a whole, reports: Most TCR sequences proved rare, with some public TCRs found in many donors. The classifier was said to identify cytomegalovirus status with high specificity and sensitivity.

PCR employed 60 Vbeta and 13 Jbeta primers. Libraries were prepared by immunoSEQ multiplex PCR; TCRdb keeps only in-frame clonotypes and omits some of them. In the table there are roughly 100,000 clones, about 76% of which are singletons. What was sequenced was PBMCs. The origin of this receptor is a woman aged 40 to 50 in good health and CMV-seronegative.

The CDR3 DNA reads TGCGCCAGCATCGACAGGGGTAGCTCCTATAATTCACCCCTCCACTTT. It codes for CASIDRGSSYNSPLHF. The J gene is TRBJ1-6, the V gene TRBV10-2; TRBD1 aligns across 8 bases. In germline, CDR1 is WSHSY, CDR2 SAAADI. J was trimmed by 0 bases and V by 7 bases; bases with no gene match: 5. The CDR3 runs 16 residues.